The rows below give T cell receptor beta chains drawn from one sample of a study of blood T cells in healthy people across ages. TCRdb reanalysed the 5' RACE reads using MiXCR and keeps one entry per CDR3 protein. The table records 780,000 or so distinct CDR3 sequences, approximately 60% of them present only once. Sequences were obtained from blood. Receptors originate from a man aged 35 to 55 in good health. Each CDR3 is given with its conserved first and last residue. The order of the fields is D gene, CDR3 length, V gene, clone size, J gene, CDR3 DNA, CDR3 protein. The D gene is left open where the match is weak. Rows give clone size only sometimes, using once, few, many, or a class for an expanded clone.

>.|13|TRBV5-1|.|TRBJ2-5
TGCGCCAGCAGCACCCCAAACCAAGAGACCCAGTACTTC
CASSTPNQETQYF
>TRBD2|14|TRBV28|few|TRBJ2-1
TGTGCCAGCAGTTTTCGGGGGGCCTACAATGAGCAGTTCTTC
CASSFRGAYNEQFF
>TRBD2|16|TRBV3-1|.|TRBJ2-1
TGTGCCAGCAGCCCATCGTTGCGGGAGGTCTACAATGAGCAGTTCTTC
CASSPSLREVYNEQFF
>TRBD2|17|TRBV27|.|TRBJ2-1
TGTGCCAGCAGTTCGACCGCTAGCGGGAGGGGTTACAATGAGCAGTTCTTC
CASSSTASGRGYNEQFF
>.|14|TRBV7-9|.|TRBJ2-7
TGTGCCAGCAGCTTACCTACGAGCTCCTACGAGCAGTACTTC
CASSLPTSSYEQYF
>TRBD2|15|TRBV5-1|.|TRBJ2-2
TGCGCCAGCAGCCCGGGACTAGCGGGTGCCGGGGAGCTGTTTTTT
CASSPGLAGAGELFF
>.|15|TRBV12-3/TRBV12-4|.|TRBJ1-1
TGTGCCAGCACCCTAACCACAGGGATGAACACTGAAGCTTTCTTT
CASTLTTGMNTEAFF
>.|13|TRBV6-2/TRBV6-3|.|TRBJ2-1
TGTGCCAGCAGTTACACTAACAACAATGAGCAGTTCTTC
CASSYTNNNEQFF
>.|13|TRBV4-3|.|TRBJ2-7
TGCGCCAGCAGCCAAGACCGTAATCGAGAGCAGTACTTC
CASSQDRNREQYF
>.|17|TRBV15|.|TRBJ1-2
TGTGCCACCAGCAGAGGAGAGGGCCAGCGACAAAACTATGGCTACACCTTC
CATSRGEGQRQNYGYTF
>.|12|TRBV27|.|TRBJ1-4
TGTGCCCCCACGGGGTATAATGAAAAACTGTTTTTT
CAPTGYNEKLFF
>TRBD1|15|TRBV3-1|.|TRBJ1-1
TGTGCCAGCAGCCAAAGAGGACAGGGCAAAACTGAAGCTTTCTTT
CASSQRGQGKTEAFF
>TRBD1|17|TRBV3-1|.|TRBJ2-7
TGTGCCAGCAGCCACATGACAGGGTACAGCTCCTACAATGAGCAGTACTTC
CASSHMTGYSSYNEQYF
>.|12|TRBV30|.|TRBJ1-4
TGTGCCTGCGACAGGCAAGATGAAAAACTGTTTTTT
CACDRQDEKLFF
>.|15|TRBV29-1|few|TRBJ2-7
TGCAGCGTTGCTTTTGGTCCTAGCGTCCAGTACGAGCAGTACTTC
CSVAFGPSVQYEQYF
>.|16|TRBV20-1|.|TRBJ1-2
TGCAGTGCCGACGGGCTTAAGGGGGGGTATAGCTATGGCTACACCTTC
CSADGLKGGYSYGYTF
>TRBD1|15|TRBV10-3|.|TRBJ2-3
TGTGCCATCAGTGACGACGGACAGGGGAGGGGTACGCAGTATTTT
CAISDDGQGRGTQYF
>TRBD2|15|TRBV29-1|.|TRBJ2-5
TGCAGCGTTGAAGAAAGCGGGGGGTTACAAGAGACCCAGTACTTC
CSVEESGGLQETQYF
>TRBD1|15|TRBV27|.|TRBJ2-5
TGTGCCAGCAGTATGACAGGGCGGTCGACAGAGACCCAGTACTTC
CASSMTGRSTETQYF
>TRBD1|14|TRBV12-5|.|TRBJ1-2
TGTGCTAGTGCCATCGGGACAGGGAGTTATGGCTACACCTTC
CASAIGTGSYGYTF
>.|17|TRBV28|.|TRBJ2-7
TGTGCCAGCAGCCTCAACCCGGGGCTTTCACCCACCTACGAGCAGTACTTC
CASSLNPGLSPTYEQYF
>.|13|TRBV27|.|TRBJ2-1
TGTGCCAGCAGTGTATCCTCCGCGGGTGAGCAGTTCTTC
CASSVSSAGEQFF
>.|16|TRBV4-3|few|TRBJ1-1
TGCGCCAGCAGCCTCATGGCGACAGGACCGAACACTGAAGCTTTCTTT
CASSLMATGPNTEAFF
>.|17|TRBV7-9|many|TRBJ2-4
TGTGCCAGCAGCCCAGAATTTGGGGTTGGGGCCAAAAACATTCAGTACTTC
CASSPEFGVGAKNIQYF
>TRBD1|15|TRBV10-3|.|TRBJ2-2
TGTGCCATCAGTGAGTCTCGGACAGGGACCGGGGAGCTGTTTTTT
CAISESRTGTGELFF
>TRBD1|15|TRBV7-6|.|TRBJ2-1
TGTGCCAGCAGCTTAGGGCAGGGGGCTGGCAATGAGCAGTTCTTC
CASSLGQGAGNEQFF
>.|14|TRBV7-2|.|TRBJ2-7
TGTGCCAGCAGCTTAGGGACTGTCGACTACGAGCAGTACTTC
CASSLGTVDYEQYF
>.|14|TRBV6-5|.|TRBJ2-7
TGTGCCAGCAGCCTTCTAACAGGGAATAACGAGCAGTACTTC
CASSLLTGNNEQYF
>.|15|TRBV7-9|.|TRBJ1-4
TGTGCCAGCAAGCCTCCAGGGCCAACTAATGAAAAACTGTTTTTT
CASKPPGPTNEKLFF
>.|13|TRBV6-6|.|TRBJ1-2
TGTGCCAGCAGTTACCAGGGGAACTATGGCTACACCTTC
CASSYQGNYGYTF
>.|13|TRBV7-6|.|TRBJ1-5
TGTGCCAGCAGCTTAGACTCTCAACAGCCCCAGCATTTT
CASSLDSQQPQHF
>TRBD2|16|TRBV5-1|.|TRBJ2-5
TGCGCCAGCAGCCCGGGACTAGCGGGAGGTTATGAGACCCAGTACTTC
CASSPGLAGGYETQYF
>.|15|TRBV20-1|.|TRBJ2-5
TGCAGCACCCCGGGGGTGGGACTGAGGGAAGAGACCCAGTACTTC
CSTPGVGLREETQYF
>TRBD2|15|TRBV20-1|.|TRBJ2-7
TGCAGTGCGTCCTTTTCTAGCGGGAGTTTCGACGAGCAGTACTTC
CSASFSSGSFDEQYF
>.|13|TRBV6-2/TRBV6-3|.|TRBJ2-7
TGTGCCTGCAGTTACGGAGGCTTCGGGGAGCAGTACTTC
CACSYGGFGEQYF
>.|14|TRBV3-1|.|TRBJ1-2
TGTGCCAGCAGCCCCAGGACCGTCCCCGAGGGCTACACCTTC
CASSPRTVPEGYTF
>.|15|TRBV4-2|.|TRBJ1-3
TGTGCCAGCAGCCAAGAAAAGATCTCTGGAAACACCATATATTTT
CASSQEKISGNTIYF
>.|12|TRBV6-1|few|TRBJ1-2
TGTGCCAGCAGTGAAAAGGGGTCCGGCTACACCTTC
CASSEKGSGYTF
>.|14|TRBV6-1|.|TRBJ1-6
TGTGCCAGCAACCGGGACAACTATAATTCACCCCTCCACTTT
CASNRDNYNSPLHF
>.|14|TRBV27|.|TRBJ1-5
TGTGCCAGCAGTTTAATGGGGGACAATCAGCCCCAGCATTTT
CASSLMGDNQPQHF
>.|14|TRBV28|.|TRBJ2-1
TGTGCCAGCAGTTTATATGGTAGGGGGTATGAGCAGTTCTTC
CASSLYGRGYEQFF
>TRBD1|15|TRBV12-3/TRBV12-4|.|TRBJ2-7
TGTGCCAGCAGGGTCGGGACAGGGAGCTCCTACGAGCAGTACTTC
CASRVGTGSSYEQYF
>TRBD1|13|TRBV28|.|TRBJ2-3
TGTGCCAGCAAGACAGGGAAGGCAGATACGCAGTATTTT
CASKTGKADTQYF
>.|14|TRBV6-2/TRBV6-3|.|TRBJ2-1
TGTGCCAGCATTACAGGGTCTGTTAGCAATGAGCAGTTCTTC
CASITGSVSNEQFF
>.|16|TRBV7-9|.|TRBJ1-2
TGTGCCAGCAGCCCTACCCCCGACAAGGAGCTCTATGGCTACACCTTC
CASSPTPDKELYGYTF
>.|15|TRBV27|.|TRBJ2-7
TGTGCCAGCAGGGGAAGGGGCTCGAGATCCCACGAGCAGTACTTC
CASRGRGSRSHEQYF
>TRBD1|15|TRBV10-3|many|TRBJ1-1
TGTGCCATCAGTCCAACGACAGGGGTGAACACTGAAGCTTTCTTT
CAISPTTGVNTEAFF
>TRBD1|14|TRBV4-3|many|TRBJ1-4
TGCGCCAGCAGCTCAGACAGGGGAACGGAAAAACTGTTTTTT
CASSSDRGTEKLFF
>TRBD1|16|TRBV14|.|TRBJ1-2
TGTGCCAGCAGCCAATTGGGTAGGGGACAGATCTATGGCTACACCTTC
CASSQLGRGQIYGYTF
>.|14|TRBV20-1|.|TRBJ1-2
TGCAGTGCTAGAGTGACCGCAACCCCTTATGGCTACACCTTC
CSARVTATPYGYTF
>.|14|TRBV29-1|once|TRBJ1-5
TGCAGCGTTAGTGGCAGAGATAGCAATCAGCCCCAGCATTTT
CSVSGRDSNQPQHF
>.|12|TRBV6-2/TRBV6-3|.|TRBJ1-2
TGTGCCAGCAGCACCGAGGGGCGTGGCTACACCTTC
CASSTEGRGYTF
>TRBD1|14|TRBV30|.|TRBJ2-7
TGTGCCTGGAGCGACGGACAGGGACCCTACGAGCAGTACTTC
CAWSDGQGPYEQYF
>.|13|TRBV6-5|.|TRBJ2-7
TGTGCCAGCAGTATAGGGAGGTCCTACGAGCAGTACTTC
CASSIGRSYEQYF
>.|18|TRBV5-1|.|TRBJ2-7
TGCGCCAGCAGCTTGGCCGCCGGTTCGGGGCGAAGCTCCTACGAGCAGTACTTC
CASSLAAGSGRSSYEQYF
>.|15|TRBV10-3|once|TRBJ2-2
TGTGCCATAGCGTTAACCGACGTATCTACCGGGGAGCTGTTTTTT
CAIALTDVSTGELFF
>.|12|TRBV6-1|.|TRBJ2-1
TGTGCCAGCAGAGTTAGCGTTAATGAGCAGTTCTTC
CASRVSVNEQFF
>.|11|TRBV6-1|.|TRBJ2-7
TGTGCCAGCAGCCTCGGGCAGGGGCAGTACTTC
CASSLGQGQYF